A single T cell receptor (beta chain) is shown here with its context. Its antigen is still unknown. The sample is drawn from a study of cytomegalovirus exposure and HLA in healthy donors. Turning to the study itself: A previous analysis identified about 110 million unique TCR beta sequences derived from about 180 million T cells. Whole-study findings and limits: TCR beta sequences reportedly predicted most subjects' HLA-A and HLA-B alleles accurately. In terms of immune exposure information, only CMV serostatus was available. Rarity held for most TCR sequences, but there were some public TCRs that occurred in many donors.

V was pared by 2 bases and J by 5 bases, with 13 bases between. In germline, CDR1 is SGHRS, CDR2 YFSETQ. The CDR3 length is 15 residues. The PCR made use of 60 Vbeta and 13 Jbeta primers. The data were produced by immunoSEQ multiplex PCR, yet TCRdb's version contains in-frame clones alone and is incomplete. The sample has 150,000 to 200,000 clones, just over 75% seen once. J is TRBJ1-4 and V is TRBV5-1, with D perhaps matching TRBD1 (6 bases). Sequenced sample: PBMCs. The source of this sequence is a woman aged 25-40 years in good health and CMV-seropositive. This CDR3 is CASSLQQGGNEKLFF. As DNA, the CDR3 is TGCGCCAGCAGCTTACAACAGGGTGGGAATGAAAAACTGTTTTTT.